This T cell receptor beta chain was sequenced during a study of shared clonotypes between healthy human individuals. Findings and limits, study-wide: In a handful of donors, about 5% of naive CD4 clonotypes appeared in common.

Donors were healthy HIV-negative adults without recent acute infections or vaccinations. The CDR3 extends over 15 amino acids. The trim removed 3 bases at V and 8 bases at J, leaving 7 bases unmatched. The germline gives CDR1 SGHTA, CDR2 FQGNSA. About this clone itself: The antigen remains undetermined.

In the original processing: ImmunoSEQ only sent back junction sequences with no quality scores, so filtering was done differently. Data came from immunoSEQ multiplex PCR; TCRdb stores just in-frame clones and leaves some out. V and J calls and clone size are as listed in that table; D and trimming were resolved from the DNA. This table has a few million clones, over 85% appearing once. The J gene is TRBJ2-1, the V gene TRBV7-2, with 10 bases fitting TRBD2. The sample comprised naive CD4+ T cells sorted from blood. The subset: CD45RA+ positively selected. The TCR sequence derives from a man between 18 and 35 years old in good health. CDR3: CASSFRASGSHEQFF. The CDR3, as DNA: TGTGCCAGCAGCTTCCGGGCTAGCGGGAGCCATGAGCAGTTCTTC.